The 27 T cell receptor beta chains given below trace back to one sample, sequenced in a study of T cells in Graves' hyperthyroidism and ophthalmopathy. The investigators amplified TCR beta CDR3 regions from RNA transcripts. The HTBI set primed first-round TCR CDR3 RT-PCR. MiXCR was run by TCRdb on the multiplex PCR reads, yielding one entry per CDR3 protein. The sample holds about 200,000 distinct CDR3 sequences, 15% to 20% seen once. The specimen sequenced was blood. The receptor source for this set is a man aged 35 to 55 with Graves' hyperthyroidism.

This clonotype was picked up a small number of times. V usage is TRBV7-8 and J usage is TRBJ2-1; no reliable D call. With 8 bases removed from V and 7 bases from J, the gap between germline ends came to 12 bases. The length of the CDR3 is 12 residues. CDR1 and CDR2 from the germline V gene are SGHVS and FQNEAQ. CDR3 nucleotide sequence: TGTGCCAGCGGCAAGCATCAAAATGAGCAGTTCTTC. Translating gives CASGKHQNEQFF. Together with reference TRBV7-8 and TRBJ2-1, the CDR3 gives the full variable domain: GAGVSQSPRYKVAKRGQDVALRCDPISGHVSLFWYQQALGQGPEFLTYFQNEAQLDKSGLPSDRFFAERPEGSVSTLKIQRTQQEDSAVYLCASGKHQNEQFFGPGTRLTVL.

This clonotype was found a few times. The chain recombines TRBV7-8 with TRBJ2-7; D is ambiguous. The germline gives CDR1 SGHVS, CDR2 FQNEAQ. V was shortened by 2 bases and J by 6 bases, with 11 bases between the two germline ends. This CDR3 is 13 amino acids long. The CDR3 nucleotides are TGTGCCAGCAGCTTAAGAGGTGATCCCGAGCAGTACTTC. This sequence encodes CASSLRGDPEQYF. The full variable domain, its missing parts supplied by reference TRBV7-8 and TRBJ2-7, is GAGVSQSPRYKVAKRGQDVALRCDPISGHVSLFWYQQALGQGPEFLTYFQNEAQLDKSGLPSDRFFAERPEGSVSTLKIQRTQQEDSAVYLCASSLRGDPEQYFGPGTRLTVT.

The sample holds many counts of this clonotype. V and J are TRBV30 and TRBJ1-6, with a weak D call TRBD1 (5 bases). Per germline, CDR1 GTSNPN and CDR2 SVGIG (reference sequence). V was shortened by 1 base and J by 10 bases, with 11 bases between the two germline ends. The CDR3 sequence is 13 residues long. Written as DNA, the CDR3 is TGTGCCTGGAGTGGTCAGGGTGGCTCACCCCTCCACTTT. It encodes CAWSGQGGSPLHF. The full variable domain, completed using reference TRBV30 and TRBJ1-6, is SQTIHQWPATLVQPVGSPLSLECTVEGTSNPNLYWYRQAAGRGLQLLFYSVGIGQISSEVPQNLSASRPQDRQFILSSKKLLLSDSGFYLCAWSGQGGSPLHFGNGTRLTVT.

In this sample, this clonotype turned up many times. The V gene is TRBV5-1, the J gene TRBJ2-1, with 12 bases lining up with TRBD2. Germline V CDR1 and CDR2: SGHRS, YFSETQ. The CDR3 totals 15 residues. Trimming took 3 bases from V and 5 from J; bases not matched to a gene: 3. The CDR3 spells CASSYTSGGHNEQFF. In nucleotides, the CDR3 is TGCGCCAGCAGCTATACTAGCGGGGGGCACAATGAGCAGTTCTTC.

This clonotype appeared many times. This chain connects TRBV7-2 to TRBJ2-7; tentative D call: TRBD1 (6 bases). The CDR3 extends over 13 amino acids. Germline V gene data show CDR1 as SGHTA and CDR2 as FQGNSA. V was trimmed by 5 bases and J by 6 bases, leaving 14 bases between them. The CDR3 sequence is CASSTYRDAEQYF. Here the CDR3 DNA reads TGTGCCAGCAGCACGTACAGGGATGCCGAGCAGTACTTC.

This clonotype was seen ten or more times. V usage is TRBV3-1 and J usage is TRBJ2-5; D might be TRBD2 (5 bases). The CDR3 spans 14 residues. V was trimmed by 4 bases and J by 1 base, leaving 10 bases between them. Germline V CDR1 and CDR2: LGHDT, YNNKEL (reference sequence). In nucleotides, the CDR3 is TGTGCCAGCAGCCCCCAGGCGGGCCAAGAGACCCAGTACTTC. Protein product: CASSPQAGQETQYF.

This clonotype showed up just a few times. The chain has TRBV5-5 and TRBJ2-5; 11 bases fit TRBD2. The J segment lost 3 bases and the V segment lost 1 base, leaving 5 bases of the junction unmatched. Germline V gene data show CDR1 as SGHKS and CDR2 as YYEKEE (reference sequence). The length of the CDR3 is 16 residues. DNA of the CDR3: TGTGCCAGCAGCTTGTTTAGCGGGGGGGCCGAAGAGACCCAGTACTTC. This codes for CASSLFSGGAEETQYF.

This clonotype was observed a handful of times. The chain combines TRBV10-3 with TRBJ2-7, with TRBD2 matching over 10 bases. V gave up 7 bases and J gave up 0 bases; unmatched junction bases: 9. This CDR3 is built from 16 residues. Per germline, CDR1 ENHRY and CDR2 SYGVKD. CDR3 bases: TGTGCCATCACTGAAGGGCTAGCGGGGGTCTCCTACGAGCAGTACTTC. Protein sequence: CAITEGLAGVSYEQYF.

As to this clonotype: One end of the junction varies from germline; a read error may be responsible. V usage is TRBV4-3 and J usage is TRBJ1-1; 8 bases fit TRBD1. The CDR3 runs to 12 residues. Germline CDR1 is LGHNA and CDR2 is YSLEER. The CDR3 loop is CASSRDRTEASF. CDR3 coding DNA: TGCGCCAGCAGCCGGGACAGGACTGAAGCTTCCTTT.

This clonotype was seen ten or more times. The J gene is TRBJ2-3, the V gene TRBV11-2; D might be TRBD1 (6 bases). V was pared by 0 bases and J by 2 bases, with 12 bases between. This CDR3 has 16 residues. Germline values: CDR1 SGHAT, CDR2 FQNNGV. CDR3 in DNA: TGTGCCAGCAGCTTAGAGTCCCGGACAGTCACAGATACGCAGTATTTT. It translates to CASSLESRTVTDTQYF.

This clonotype appeared many times. This chain links TRBV5-1 with TRBJ2-2, with D perhaps assigned TRBD1 or TRBD2 (5 bases each). The V and J ends lost 5 bases and 2 bases respectively, with 16 bases between them. The CDR3 totals 16 residues. Germline V gene lookup returns CDR1 SGHRS and CDR2 YFSETQ. In DNA form, the CDR3 reads TGCGCCAGCAGTACGGGACCGACCTTCAACACCGGGGAGCTGTTTTTT. It is translated as CASSTGPTFNTGELFF.

J is TRBJ2-3 and V is TRBV19; 9 bases are a match to TRBD2. The CDR3 consists of 15 residues. Germline lookup yields CDR1 LNHDA and CDR2 SQIVND (reference sequence). With 1 base clipped from V and 4 bases from J, the junction kept 3 bases outside the gene matches. The CDR3 nucleotides read TGTGCCAGTAGTATAGGAGAGCGGGAGGCAGATACGCAGTATTTT. Its translation: CASSIGEREADTQYF.

The chain uses TRBV18 and TRBJ2-7; 9 nucleotides align to TRBD2. Germline lookup yields CDR1 KGHSH and CDR2 LQKENI. The CDR3 covers 15 residues. V dropped 6 bases and J dropped 7; count of bases not matched to a gene: 13. CDR3 sequence reads: CASSPVIAGEAEQYF. The CDR3 nucleotides are TGTGCCAGCTCCCCCGTTATAGCGGGGGAGGCGGAGCAGTACTTC.

The CDR3 sequence is CSATPLAAPSTDTQYF. CDR3 sequence (DNA): TGCAGTGCTACGCCTCTAGCGGCCCCTAGCACAGATACGCAGTATTTT. V gene TRBV20-1 combines with J gene TRBJ2-3; 7 positions match TRBD2. The CDR3 spans 16 residues. J lost 0 bases, V lost 4 bases, and 10 bases had no gene match. Germline CDR1 and CDR2: DFQATT and SNEGSKA (reference sequence).

This clonotype was counted between two and nine times. The CDR3 here is CSAPLQGQGPSGYGYTF. CDR3 nucleotides: TGCAGTGCCCCTCTGCAGGGACAGGGCCCGTCGGGATATGGCTACACCTTC. The rearrangement links TRBV20-1 to TRBJ1-2; 9 nucleotides agree with TRBD1. The germline gives CDR1 DFQATT, CDR2 SNEGSKA (reference sequence). Trimming cost V 6 bases and J 5 bases; bases outside gene matches: 19. This CDR3 is built from 17 residues.

This clonotype was detected many times. V usage is TRBV29-1 and J usage is TRBJ2-7; the D gene is possibly TRBD2 (6 bases). The ends were cut back, 4 bases at V and 2 bases at J, with 12 bases in the middle. The CDR3 has 13 residues. The germline V gene has CDR1 SQVTM and CDR2 ANQGSEA. CDR3 in amino acids: CSVVEGTTYEQYF. The CDR3 nucleotides read TGCAGCGTTGTGGAGGGGACGACCTACGAGCAGTACTTC.

This clonotype appeared many times. The chain recombines TRBV7-3 with TRBJ2-1, with 10 bases matching TRBD2. Per germline, CDR1 SGHTA and CDR2 FQGTGA. The CDR3 has 17 residues. V was pared by 1 base and J by 7 bases, with 10 bases of the junction left unmatched. The CDR3 loop is CASSLISVAGGINEQFF. As DNA, the CDR3 is TGTGCCAGCAGCTTAATCTCGGTAGCGGGGGGCATAAATGAGCAGTTCTTC.

This clonotype showed up many times. The rearrangement joins TRBV7-9 to TRBJ1-1; possibly TRBD1 for D (5 bases). Trimming removed 3 bases at V and 8 bases at J, with 10 bases between. Germline V gives CDR1 SEHNR, CDR2 FQNEAQ (reference sequence). CDR3 length: 12 amino acids. The CDR3 bases are TGTGCCAGCAGCTTTAGCGGGACCGAAGCTTTCTTT. Amino acid sequence: CASSFSGTEAFF.

The chain uses TRBV9 and TRBJ1-1; D is possibly TRBD1 (5 bases). CDR3 length: 14 residues. Germline CDR1 and CDR2: SGDLS and YYNGEE. Trimming took 0 bases from V and 1 from J, leaving 7 bases between them. This chain's CDR3 is CASSVEGQNTEAFF. The CDR3 DNA reads as TGTGCCAGCAGCGTAGAGGGGCAGAACACTGAAGCTTTCTTT. Complete variable domain (other parts from reference TRBV9 and TRBJ1-1): DSGVTQTPKHLITATGQRVTLRCSPRSGDLSVYWYQQSLDQGLQFLIQYYNGEERAKGNILERFSAQQFPDLHSELNLSSLELGDSALYFCASSVEGQNTEAFFGQGTRLTVV.

In its sample, this clonotype was seen many times. V and J are TRBV20-1 and TRBJ1-1; the D is unclear. CDR3 size: 14 residues. Per the germline V gene, CDR1 is DFQATT and CDR2 is SNEGSKA (reference sequence). V was trimmed by 3 bases and J by 0 bases, leaving 11 bases between them. CDR3 DNA sequence: TGCAGTGCTAGCGAGGCGGGGTTGAACACTGAAGCTTTCTTT. Translating it yields CSASEAGLNTEAFF.

J is TRBJ2-3 and V is TRBV11-2; D uncertain. Between the trimmed V and J ends, which lost 0 bases and 4 bases, there was a span of 8 bases. The CDR3 loop spans 14 amino acids. CDR1 and CDR2 (germline): SGHAT, FQNNGV. In DNA, the CDR3 is TGTGCCAGCAGCTTAGATCCAGAGGCAGATACGCAGTATTTT. It is translated as CASSLDPEADTQYF.

This clonotype came up many times. The chain is built from TRBV6-1 and TRBJ1-6, with TRBD1 matching over 11 bases. V dropped 3 bases and J dropped 7; count of bases not matched to a gene: 5. Germline values: CDR1 MNHNS, CDR2 SASEGT. The CDR3 totals 16 residues. The CDR3 loop reads CASSDLGQGANSPLHF. The DNA for the CDR3 is TGTGCCAGCAGTGACCTCGGACAGGGGGCGAATTCACCCCTCCACTTT.

This sequence joins TRBV19 and TRBJ2-5, with 7 positions matching TRBD1. The CDR3 runs to 13 residues. Germline V lookup: CDR1 LNHDA, CDR2 SQIVND (reference sequence). J lost 6 bases, V lost 3 bases, and 4 bases had no gene match. The CDR3 nucleotides are TGTGCCAGTAGTATCGGCAGGGGGAAGACCCAGTACTTC. The encoded protein is CASSIGRGKTQYF.

The table lists this clonotype with many counts. CDR3 sequence (DNA): TGCGCCAGCAGCACCGGACAGACCTACGAGCAGTACTTC. Translating gives CASSTGQTYEQYF. The genes are TRBV5-1 and TRBJ2-7, with D possibly TRBD1 on 6 matching bases. Trimming took off 4 bases at V and 2 bases at J, with 10 bases between the two ends. CDR1 and CDR2 from the germline V gene are SGHRS and YFSETQ. This CDR3 contains 13 residues.

This clonotype appeared many times. The chain links TRBV20-1 to TRBJ2-2; D possibly corresponds to TRBD1 (6 bases). V shed 3 bases and J shed 4 bases, with 9 bases lying between them. The germline CDR1 and CDR2 sequences are DFQATT and SNEGSKA (reference sequence). The CDR3 totals 13 residues. CDR3 sequence reads: CSASKGVTGELFF. The CDR3 nucleotides are TGCAGTGCTAGTAAGGGGGTCACCGGGGAGCTGTTTTTT.

This clonotype was seen repeatedly, ten times or more. This rearrangement joins TRBV6-2 or TRBV6-3 to TRBJ1-5; 8 bases agree with TRBD1. With V trimmed by 4 bases and J by 10 bases, 15 bases remained unmatched. Germline CDR1 and CDR2: MNHEY and SVGEGT. The CDR3 length is 16 residues. The CDR3: CASSWGQAVPTIPQHF. Written as DNA, the CDR3 is TGTGCCAGCAGTTGGGGACAGGCCGTCCCCACGATTCCCCAGCATTTT.

The sample holds many counts of this clonotype. The rearrangement uses TRBV9 and TRBJ2-2, with unresolved D. Germline V gene lookup returns CDR1 SGDLS and CDR2 YYNGEE. V was clipped by 0 bases and J by 7 bases, with 10 bases between them. The CDR3 runs 14 residues. The CDR3: CASSVVPTVGELFF. DNA for the CDR3: TGTGCCAGCAGCGTAGTCCCCACGGTCGGGGAGCTGTTTTTT.